Listed below are T cell receptor beta chains from one sample, sequenced in a study of T cell repertoires in cytomegalovirus infection. Each CDR3 protein is one row after TCRdb ran MiXCR on the reads. The sample shows 170,000 or so distinct CDR3 sequences, roughly an eighth of them seen only once. Sequencing input: PBMCs. These receptor sequences come from a human donor in good health (CMV status not recorded). Some clones in this sample may be carry-over from other donors' samples. CDR3s include the opening cysteine and the closing phenylalanine or tryptophan. A D gene is named only where the DNA matches it firmly. For some rows the clone size is stated as once, few or many, or as a class when expanded; others skip it.

d_gene: NA; v_gene: TRBV6-6; j_gene: TRBJ2-7; abundance: few; CDR3aa: CASRNDKPYEQYF; CDR3nt: TGTGCCAGCAGAAACGACAAACCCTACGAGCAGTACTTC
d_gene: NA; v_gene: TRBV9; j_gene: TRBJ2-1; abundance: NA; CDR3aa: CASSGGVARDNEQFF; CDR3nt: TGTGCCAGCAGCGGAGGGGTAGCTAGGGACAATGAGCAGTTCTTC
d_gene: NA; v_gene: TRBV19; j_gene: TRBJ1-5; abundance: few; CDR3aa: CASSIPVRGDQPQHF; CDR3nt: TGTGCCAGTAGTATTCCCGTCAGGGGAGATCAGCCCCAGCATTTT
d_gene: NA; v_gene: TRBV7-2; j_gene: TRBJ2-3; abundance: many; CDR3aa: CASSLIRNTGTQYF; CDR3nt: TGTGCCAGCAGCTTAATTAGAAACACGGGAACGCAGTATTTT
d_gene: NA; v_gene: TRBV27; j_gene: TRBJ1-2; abundance: many; CDR3aa: CASSLSVGGGYTF; CDR3nt: TGTGCCAGCAGTTTATCGGTTGGGGGTGGCTACACCTTC
d_gene: TRBD1; v_gene: TRBV6-6; j_gene: TRBJ1-5; abundance: NA; CDR3aa: CASGTLTGSDRNQHF; CDR3nt: TGTGCCAGCGGAACACTCACAGGGTCGGACAGGAATCAGCATTTT
d_gene: NA; v_gene: TRBV7-6; j_gene: TRBJ1-1; abundance: many; CDR3aa: CASSLEPSGRTEAFF; CDR3nt: TGTGCCAGCAGCTTAGAACCATCCGGGAGGACTGAAGCTTTCTTT
d_gene: NA; v_gene: TRBV7-9; j_gene: TRBJ2-5; abundance: many; CDR3aa: CASSFWEETQYF; CDR3nt: TGTGCCAGCAGCTTCTGGGAAGAGACCCAGTACTTC
d_gene: NA; v_gene: TRBV29-1; j_gene: TRBJ2-2; abundance: few; CDR3aa: CSGYSGTTGELFF; CDR3nt: TGCAGCGGATATAGCGGAACCACCGGGGAGCTGTTTTTT
d_gene: NA; v_gene: TRBV7-6; j_gene: TRBJ2-1; abundance: few; CDR3aa: CASTNRGGAYNEQFF; CDR3nt: TGTGCCAGCACCAACCGCGGCGGAGCCTACAATGAGCAGTTCTTC
d_gene: TRBD1; v_gene: TRBV11-1; j_gene: TRBJ2-1; abundance: NA; CDR3aa: CASSFRTGVNNEQFF; CDR3nt: TGTGCCAGCAGCTTCAGGACAGGGGTCAACAATGAGCAGTTCTTC
d_gene: NA; v_gene: TRBV28; j_gene: TRBJ1-2; abundance: few; CDR3aa: CASSLTDRSPNYGYTF; CDR3nt: TGTGCCAGCAGTTTAACCGACAGGTCCCCTAACTATGGCTACACCTTC
d_gene: NA; v_gene: TRBV7-9; j_gene: TRBJ2-6; abundance: many; CDR3aa: CASSPFWANVLTF; CDR3nt: TGTGCCAGCAGCCCCTTCTGGGCCAACGTCCTGACTTTC
d_gene: NA; v_gene: TRBV5-4; j_gene: TRBJ1-2; abundance: NA; CDR3aa: CASSLGASWYGYTF; CDR3nt: TGTGCCAGCAGCTTGGGGGCCTCGTGGTATGGCTACACCTTC
d_gene: TRBD2; v_gene: TRBV19; j_gene: TRBJ2-1; abundance: many; CDR3aa: CASSILPASGRASEQFF; CDR3nt: TGTGCCAGTAGTATCCTCCCCGCTAGCGGGAGGGCCTCTGAGCAGTTCTTC